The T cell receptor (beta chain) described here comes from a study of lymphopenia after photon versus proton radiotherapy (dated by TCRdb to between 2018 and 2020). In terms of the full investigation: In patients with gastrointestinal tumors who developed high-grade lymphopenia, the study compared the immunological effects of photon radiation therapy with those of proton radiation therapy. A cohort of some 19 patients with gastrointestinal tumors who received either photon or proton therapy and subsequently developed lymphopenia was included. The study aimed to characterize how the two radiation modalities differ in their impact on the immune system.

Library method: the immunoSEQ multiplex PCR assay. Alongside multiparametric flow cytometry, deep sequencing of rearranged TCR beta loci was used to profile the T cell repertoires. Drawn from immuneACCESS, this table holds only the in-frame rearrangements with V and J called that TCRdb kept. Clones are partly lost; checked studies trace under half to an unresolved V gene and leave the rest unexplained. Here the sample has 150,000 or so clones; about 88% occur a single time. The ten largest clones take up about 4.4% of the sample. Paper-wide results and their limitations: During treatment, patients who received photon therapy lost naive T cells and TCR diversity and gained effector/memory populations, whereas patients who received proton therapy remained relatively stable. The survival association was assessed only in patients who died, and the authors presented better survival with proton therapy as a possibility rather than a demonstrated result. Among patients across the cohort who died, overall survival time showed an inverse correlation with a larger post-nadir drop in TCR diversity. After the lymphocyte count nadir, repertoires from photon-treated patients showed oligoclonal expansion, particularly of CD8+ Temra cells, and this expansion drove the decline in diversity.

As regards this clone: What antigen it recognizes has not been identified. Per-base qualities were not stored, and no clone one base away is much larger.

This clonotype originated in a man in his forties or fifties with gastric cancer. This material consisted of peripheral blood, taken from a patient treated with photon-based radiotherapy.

The CDR3: CASSPSGMAGFQETQYF. The DNA sequence is as follows: TGTGCCAGCTCACCTTCGGGTATGGCGGGTTTTCAAGAGACCCAGTACTTC. The receptor chain draws on TRBV18 and TRBJ2-5, and TRBD2 may be the D gene, going by 5 matching bases. Counted from cysteine to phenylalanine, this CDR3 has 17 amino acids. Of all the DNA, just the CDR3 is kept, 51 bases in frame from base 1. Trimming takes 3 bases from V and 2 bases from J, and the germline ends sit 19 bases apart. CDR1 and CDR2, looked up from the germline V gene, are KGHSH and LQKENI.